This entry concerns a single T cell receptor beta chain. Its antigen is undetermined. This sample was included in a study of cytomegalovirus exposure and HLA in healthy donors. Overall study results and limits: The listing of roughly 160 TCR beta chains classed them as cytomegalovirus-associated.

The CDR3 covers 18 residues. The donors were part of the validation cohort, which consisted of some 120 subjects and was separate from the first cohort of under 850 subjects. Assay: immunoSEQ multiplex PCR; the TCRdb copy retains only in-frame clones and omits some. The repertoire has 130,000 or so clones, just under 90% of them found once; the top ten carry about 3.7%. The TCR sequence derives from a man aged 30 to 39 in good health and CMV-seronegative. Sequencing was carried out using PBMCs. The chain uses TRBV21-1 and TRBJ2-5; the table's TRBD2 call for D was not verified on the DNA. TRBV21-1 is annotated as a pseudogene. The CDR3, as DNA: TGTGCCAGCAGCTCCCCCGGGACTAGCGGGGGGGTCCAAGAGACCCAGTACTTC. This translates into CASSSPGTSGGVQETQYF.